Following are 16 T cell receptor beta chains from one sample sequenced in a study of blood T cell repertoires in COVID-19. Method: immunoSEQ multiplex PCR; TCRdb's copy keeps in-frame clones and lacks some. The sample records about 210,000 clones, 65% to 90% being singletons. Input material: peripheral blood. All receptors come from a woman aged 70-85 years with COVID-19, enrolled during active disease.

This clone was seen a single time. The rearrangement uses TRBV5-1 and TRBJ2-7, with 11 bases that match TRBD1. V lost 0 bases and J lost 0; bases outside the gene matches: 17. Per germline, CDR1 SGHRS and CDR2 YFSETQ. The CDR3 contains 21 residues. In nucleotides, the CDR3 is TGCGCCAGCAGCTTGGTCTTCGGTATCTCATCCGGGACAGGGGGCTCCTACGAGCAGTACTTC. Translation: CASSLVFGISSGTGGSYEQYF. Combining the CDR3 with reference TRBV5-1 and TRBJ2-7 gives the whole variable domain KAGVTQTPRYLIKTRGQQVTLSCSPISGHRSVSWYQQTPGQGLQFLFEYFSETQRNKGNFPGRFSGRQFSNSRSEMNVSTLELGDSALYLCASSLVFGISSGTGGSYEQYFGPGTRLTVT.

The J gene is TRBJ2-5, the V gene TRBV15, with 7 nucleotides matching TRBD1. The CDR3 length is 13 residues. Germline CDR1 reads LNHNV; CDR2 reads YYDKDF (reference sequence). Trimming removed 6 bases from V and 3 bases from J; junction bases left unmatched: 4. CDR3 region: CATRTGTEETQYF. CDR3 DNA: TGTGCCACCAGGACGGGGACAGAAGAGACCCAGTACTTC.

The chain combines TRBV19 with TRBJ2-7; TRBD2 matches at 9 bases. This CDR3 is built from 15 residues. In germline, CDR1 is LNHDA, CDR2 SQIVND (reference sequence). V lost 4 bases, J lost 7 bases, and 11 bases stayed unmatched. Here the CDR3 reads CASSTVAGDDLEQYF. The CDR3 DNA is TGTGCCAGTAGTACGGTAGCGGGAGATGATTTAGAGCAGTACTTC.

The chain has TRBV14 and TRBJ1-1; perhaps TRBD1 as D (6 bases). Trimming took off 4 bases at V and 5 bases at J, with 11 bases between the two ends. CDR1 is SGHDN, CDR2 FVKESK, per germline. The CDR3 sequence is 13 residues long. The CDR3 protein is CASSLAGVTEAFF. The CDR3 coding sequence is TGTGCCAGCAGCCTGGCAGGGGTAACTGAAGCTTTCTTT.

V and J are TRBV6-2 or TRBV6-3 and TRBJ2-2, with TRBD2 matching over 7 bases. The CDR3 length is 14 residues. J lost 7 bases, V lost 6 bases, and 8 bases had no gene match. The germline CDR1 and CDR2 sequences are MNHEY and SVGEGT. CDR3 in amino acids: CASSPGGRNGELFF. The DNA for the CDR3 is TGTGCCAGCAGCCCCGGGGGGAGGAACGGGGAGCTGTTTTTT.

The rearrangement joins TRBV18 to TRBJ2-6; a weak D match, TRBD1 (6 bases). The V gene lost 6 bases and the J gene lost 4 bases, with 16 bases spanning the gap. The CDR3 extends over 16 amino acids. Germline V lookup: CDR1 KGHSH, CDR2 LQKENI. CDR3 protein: CASSSQGASGANVLTF. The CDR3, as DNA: TGTGCCAGCTCGTCACAGGGCGCCTCGGGGGCCAACGTCCTGACTTTC.

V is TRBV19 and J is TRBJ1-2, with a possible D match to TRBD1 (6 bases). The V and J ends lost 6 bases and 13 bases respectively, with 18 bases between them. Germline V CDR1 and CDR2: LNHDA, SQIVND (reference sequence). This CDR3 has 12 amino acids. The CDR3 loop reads CASSHRDGGCTF. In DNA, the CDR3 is TGTGCCAGTAGCCACAGGGACGGGGGGTGCACCTTC.

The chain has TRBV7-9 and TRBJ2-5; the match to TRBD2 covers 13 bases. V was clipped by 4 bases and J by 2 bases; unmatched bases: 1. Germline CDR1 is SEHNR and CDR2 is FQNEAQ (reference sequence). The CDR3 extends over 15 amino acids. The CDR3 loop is CASSSGLAGQETQYF. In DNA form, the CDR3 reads TGTGCCAGCAGCTCGGGACTAGCGGGACAAGAGACCCAGTACTTC.

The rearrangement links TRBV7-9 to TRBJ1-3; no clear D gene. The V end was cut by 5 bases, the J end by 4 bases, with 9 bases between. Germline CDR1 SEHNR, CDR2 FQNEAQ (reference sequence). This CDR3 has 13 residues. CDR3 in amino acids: CASSPPQGNTIYF. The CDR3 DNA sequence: TGTGCCAGCAGCCCTCCTCAGGGAAACACCATATATTTT.

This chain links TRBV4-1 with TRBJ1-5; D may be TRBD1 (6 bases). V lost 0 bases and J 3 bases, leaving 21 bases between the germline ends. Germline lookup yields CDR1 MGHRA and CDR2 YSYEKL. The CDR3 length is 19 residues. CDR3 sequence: CASSQDLALAQGPNQPQHF. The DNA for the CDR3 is TGCGCCAGCAGCCAAGACTTGGCACTGGCACAGGGACCCAATCAGCCCCAGCATTTT.

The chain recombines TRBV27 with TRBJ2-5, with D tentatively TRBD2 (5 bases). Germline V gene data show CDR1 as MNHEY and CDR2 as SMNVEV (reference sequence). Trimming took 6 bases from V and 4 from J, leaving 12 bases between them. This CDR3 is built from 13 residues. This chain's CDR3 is CASSQAALETQYF. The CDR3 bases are TGTGCCAGCAGCCAAGCGGCCTTAGAGACCCAGTACTTC.

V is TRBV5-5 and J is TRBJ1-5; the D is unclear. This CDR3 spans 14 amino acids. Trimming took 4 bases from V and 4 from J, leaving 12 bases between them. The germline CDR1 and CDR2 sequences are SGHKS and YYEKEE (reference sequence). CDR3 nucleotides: TGTGCCAGCAGCCTGGGTACTCTTAATCAGCCCCAGCATTTT. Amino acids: CASSLGTLNQPQHF.

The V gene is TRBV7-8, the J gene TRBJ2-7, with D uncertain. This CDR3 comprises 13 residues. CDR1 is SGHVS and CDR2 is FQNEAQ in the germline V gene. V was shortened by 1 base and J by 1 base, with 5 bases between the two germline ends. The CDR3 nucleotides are TGTGCCAGCAGCTTAGTCTCTTCCTACGAGCAGTACTTC. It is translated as CASSLVSSYEQYF.

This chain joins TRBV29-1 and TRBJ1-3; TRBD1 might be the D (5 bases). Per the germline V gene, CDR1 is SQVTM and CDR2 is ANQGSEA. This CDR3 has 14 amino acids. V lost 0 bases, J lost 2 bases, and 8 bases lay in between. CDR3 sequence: CSVEETRAGNTIYF. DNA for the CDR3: TGCAGCGTTGAAGAAACCAGGGCTGGAAACACCATATATTTT.

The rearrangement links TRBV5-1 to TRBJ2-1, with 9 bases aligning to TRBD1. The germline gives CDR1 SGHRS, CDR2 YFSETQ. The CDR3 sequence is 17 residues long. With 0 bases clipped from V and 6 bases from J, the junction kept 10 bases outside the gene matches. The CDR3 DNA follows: TGCGCCAGCAGCTTGGGCCGGGACAGGGTATGGGGCAATGAGCAGTTCTTC. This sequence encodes CASSLGRDRVWGNEQFF.

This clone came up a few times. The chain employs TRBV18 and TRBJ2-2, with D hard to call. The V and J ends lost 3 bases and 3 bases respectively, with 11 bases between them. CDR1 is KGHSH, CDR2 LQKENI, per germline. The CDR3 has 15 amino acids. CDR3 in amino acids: CASSPEIWDTGELFF. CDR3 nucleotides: TGTGCCAGCTCACCGGAGATTTGGGACACCGGGGAGCTGTTTTTT.